This T cell receptor beta chain originates from a study of PD-1 blockade in classical Hodgkin lymphoma. The overall study: Nivolumab dosing for patients was 3 mg/kg, administered intravenously every 2 weeks. General study findings and limits: There remain no defined causes for the repertoire differences, which possibly reflect disease activity or prior therapy. When nivolumab was started under 1 year after ASCT, patients were excluded. Significantly greater TCR diversity emerged by C4D1 in CD4+ cells but not CD8+ cells.

Here immunoSEQ multiplex PCR was the method, and the copy in TCRdb shows in-frame clones only, minus some. The sample consists of 90,000 to 100,000 clones, just under 80% of them appearing once. A word on this clone: The antigen is unknown.

Time point: cycle 4 day 1 (C4D1), after 5 to 7 weeks of nivolumab. Relapse after autologous stem cell transplantation occurred in every patient, and brentuximab vedotin exposure varied. From germline, CDR1 is SGHTA and CDR2 FQGNSA. The V gene lost 4 bases and the J gene lost 4 bases, with 9 bases spanning the gap. CDR3 size: 13 residues. The V and J genes are TRBV7-2 and TRBJ2-3; unclear D gene. The source of this sequence is a human donor with classical Hodgkin lymphoma. Here the sequenced sample was peripheral blood mononuclear cells (PBMCs), taken before the fourth cycle of nivolumab. CDR3 DNA: TGTGCCAGCAGCTCCACTGGCGCAGATACGCAGTATTTT. It is translated as CASSSTGADTQYF. The whole variable domain, filled in from reference TRBV7-2 and TRBJ2-3, reads GAGVSQSPSNKVTEKGKDVELRCDPISGHTALYWYRQSLGQGLEFLIYFQGNSAPDKSGLPSDRFSAERTGGSVSTLTIQRTQQEDSAVYLCASSSTGADTQYFGPGTRLTVL.